The T cell receptor (beta chain) under discussion was sequenced for a study of T cell responses to AZD1222 COVID-19 vaccine. General study findings and limits: CD4 TCRs associated with vaccination spanned spike, dominating at 160-218 and 743-854. Unmutated variant regions are reportedly targeted by nearly half of spike-specific TCRs. Clonal diversity may have been underestimated, and the donors were mostly white British, with more females than males.

Using immunoSEQ multiplex PCR, the repertoire was profiled, and TCRdb retains in-frame clones only, with some absent. The sample holds some 150,000 clones, 88% seen once. Comment on this clone: No antigen is known for it.

CDR3 length: 15 residues. Germline CDR1 reads MDHEN; CDR2 reads SYDVKM. Unmatched junction bases numbered 10, after V lost 6 bases and J lost 3 bases. The TCR was taken from an adult in good health. Material: peripheral blood, obtained on day 0 of MenACWY control vaccination. V gene TRBV28 combines with J gene TRBJ2-5; 7 positions match TRBD2. The CDR3 bases are TGTGCCAGCAGCGGGGCGGGAGCGCTAAAAGAGACCCAGTACTTC. As protein: CASSGAGALKETQYF.